A single sample gave rise to the 5 T cell receptor beta chains below, sequenced in a study of T cell responses to AZD1222 COVID-19 vaccine. Produced via immunoSEQ multiplex PCR; TCRdb's table is partial and in-frame only. Here the sample spans under 75,000 clones, around 84% being singletons. The sequencing used peripheral blood, collected on day 0 of AZD1222 vaccination. The receptors originated from an adult in good health.

V gene TRBV30 combines with J gene TRBJ1-1; no reliable D call. The CDR3 has 11 residues. V lost 2 bases and J lost 9, with 10 bases in between. Germline V gives CDR1 GTSNPN, CDR2 SVGIG (reference sequence). CDR3 DNA: TGTGCCTGGAGTTGGGCTGACAAAGCTTTCTTT. Residues: CAWSWADKAFF.

Details on this clone: Other DNA sequences in the sample encode the same CDR3. V usage is TRBV5-4 and J usage is TRBJ2-6, with D maybe TRBD1 (6 bases). CDR1 is SGHNT and CDR2 is YYREEE in the germline V gene (reference sequence). With 8 bases removed from V and 0 bases from J, the gap between germline ends came to 15 bases. The length of the CDR3 is 16 residues. The CDR3: CASSVGARSGANVLTF. The CDR3 nucleotides read TGTGCCAGTTCGGTGGGGGCGCGCTCTGGGGCCAACGTCCTGACTTTC.

Remarks on this clone: This sample includes further DNA sequences coding for the same CDR3. The chain links TRBV19 to TRBJ2-1; the D is unclear. The germline V gene encodes CDR1 LNHDA and CDR2 SQIVND (reference sequence). This CDR3 has 11 residues. The V end lost 3 bases, the J end lost 3 bases, and 0 bases lay between the germline ends. CDR3 nucleotide sequence: TGTGCCAGTAGTATCTACAATGAGCAGTTCTTC. This codes for CASSIYNEQFF.

This sequence joins TRBV18 and TRBJ2-7, with unresolved D. Germline V gene sequence: CDR1 KGHSH, CDR2 LQKENI. V shed 3 bases and J shed 2 bases, with 14 bases lying between them. The CDR3 length is 15 residues. CDR3 loop: CASSPYTQNPYEQYF. DNA of the CDR3: TGTGCCAGCTCACCGTACACCCAGAACCCCTACGAGCAGTACTTC.

V is TRBV5-1 and J is TRBJ1-2, with 9 bases lining up with TRBD1. The germline CDR1 and CDR2 sequences are SGHRS and YFSETQ. This CDR3 comprises 14 residues. The V and J ends lost 1 base and 7 bases, in that order; junction bases with no gene match: 5. CDR3 sequence: CASSLTGGAGGYTF. CDR3 DNA: TGCGCCAGCAGCTTGACAGGGGGCGCAGGTGGCTACACCTTC.